Detailed here is one TCR beta chain. This clonotype was detected a few times. Which antigen it targets is not known. No base quality information exists; no much larger clone differs at one position. The data were produced on an Illumina HiSeq 1500. Using fastp trimming at Q25 and MiXCR clonotype assembly, TCRdb reanalyzed the public sequencing data and kept in-frame beta chains. Merged by CDR3 protein, the rows form single entries marked with the most common genes and DNA. Present in this sample are some 500,000 distinct CDR3 sequences, 33% of which were seen just once. The ten largest clonotypes hold about a sixth of the sample. The sample's treatment or condition label is to be understood as: in vitro stimulation with specific CMV peptide epitopes to enrich CMV-specific T cells. This entry is derived from a study of T cell repertoires in cytomegalovirus infection (dated by TCRdb to the late 2010s). With regard to the full study: Recently identified HLA-C-restricted CMV epitopes, whose presentation resists viral immunomodulation, were targeted by peptide stimulations together with well-studied HLA-B-restricted epitopes. Because public TCR beta signatures pointed to carriage of CMV infection together with the matching HLA type, the HLA type of each donor mattered for the analysis.

Sequences MGHRA (CDR1) and YSYEKL (CDR2) are obtained from the germline V gene. The CDR3 numbers 15 residues from cysteine through phenylalanine. Only the CDR3 DNA is retained, 45 bases long and in frame from the first base. The trim is 0 bases for V and 8 bases for J, with a gap of 14 bases between the germline ends. Results the study describes overall, beyond this receptor: Cumulative frequency of public TCR beta family members discriminated carriers of CMV infection plus the relevant HLA type in this cohort and an independent roughly 330-donor cohort. The ex vivo response was dominated by HLA-C-restricted CMV-specific TCR beta clonotypes, which also provided the single most frequent clonotype in two of eight donors.

The sequence derives from a human donor in good health (CMV status not recorded). Some clones in this sample may be carry-over from other donors' samples. Rearrangement joined TRBV4-1 to TRBJ2-1; TRBD2 might be the D gene, on 6 matching bases. The sample was cultured PBMCs, taken from culture after CMV antigen stimulation. The nucleotides read TGCGCCAGCAGCCAAGATGGGTTGGAGCGGGATGAGCAGTTCTTC. Its amino acids are CASSQDGLERDEQFF.